This T cell receptor (beta chain) was found in a study of low-dose radiotherapy and immunotherapy resistance in tumors. On the study more broadly: Patients of Cohort 1 had 0.5 Gy fractions every 2 weeks, which summed to 6.5 Gy. Each patient took aspirin at a dose of 300 mg by mouth once daily over the course of four cycles, with dosing beginning on cycle 1 day 1.

CDR3 length equals 15 residues. Germline CDR1 MDHEN, CDR2 SYDVKM. The V and J ends lost 1 base and 2 bases respectively, with 6 bases between them. Donors were treated with nivolumab, ipilimumab, aspirin, and low-dose cyclophosphamide and radiotherapy. Primers used for first-strand cDNA, a TRAV- and TRBV-specific set, covered both alpha and beta chains. TCR amplification ran 15 to 20 PCR cycles using constant-region and V-primer adapter primers. After the mRNA was isolated, it was amplified using in vitro transcription. From the reads, TCRdb called clonotypes with MiXCR, one entry per CDR3 protein. This sample has around 10,000 distinct CDR3 sequences; 60% to 80% occur once, and the top ten carry about 11%.

The rearrangement joins TRBV28 to TRBJ2-6; no firm D call. The receptor comes from a human donor with advanced metastatic prostate, ovarian, gallbladder or colorectal cancer (not recorded which). This table probably holds off-target reads from a library built for another chain. The CDR3: CASSLSAAGANVLTF. CDR3 DNA sequence: TGTGCCAGCAGTTTATCGGCGGCTGGGGCCAACGTCCTGACTTTC.